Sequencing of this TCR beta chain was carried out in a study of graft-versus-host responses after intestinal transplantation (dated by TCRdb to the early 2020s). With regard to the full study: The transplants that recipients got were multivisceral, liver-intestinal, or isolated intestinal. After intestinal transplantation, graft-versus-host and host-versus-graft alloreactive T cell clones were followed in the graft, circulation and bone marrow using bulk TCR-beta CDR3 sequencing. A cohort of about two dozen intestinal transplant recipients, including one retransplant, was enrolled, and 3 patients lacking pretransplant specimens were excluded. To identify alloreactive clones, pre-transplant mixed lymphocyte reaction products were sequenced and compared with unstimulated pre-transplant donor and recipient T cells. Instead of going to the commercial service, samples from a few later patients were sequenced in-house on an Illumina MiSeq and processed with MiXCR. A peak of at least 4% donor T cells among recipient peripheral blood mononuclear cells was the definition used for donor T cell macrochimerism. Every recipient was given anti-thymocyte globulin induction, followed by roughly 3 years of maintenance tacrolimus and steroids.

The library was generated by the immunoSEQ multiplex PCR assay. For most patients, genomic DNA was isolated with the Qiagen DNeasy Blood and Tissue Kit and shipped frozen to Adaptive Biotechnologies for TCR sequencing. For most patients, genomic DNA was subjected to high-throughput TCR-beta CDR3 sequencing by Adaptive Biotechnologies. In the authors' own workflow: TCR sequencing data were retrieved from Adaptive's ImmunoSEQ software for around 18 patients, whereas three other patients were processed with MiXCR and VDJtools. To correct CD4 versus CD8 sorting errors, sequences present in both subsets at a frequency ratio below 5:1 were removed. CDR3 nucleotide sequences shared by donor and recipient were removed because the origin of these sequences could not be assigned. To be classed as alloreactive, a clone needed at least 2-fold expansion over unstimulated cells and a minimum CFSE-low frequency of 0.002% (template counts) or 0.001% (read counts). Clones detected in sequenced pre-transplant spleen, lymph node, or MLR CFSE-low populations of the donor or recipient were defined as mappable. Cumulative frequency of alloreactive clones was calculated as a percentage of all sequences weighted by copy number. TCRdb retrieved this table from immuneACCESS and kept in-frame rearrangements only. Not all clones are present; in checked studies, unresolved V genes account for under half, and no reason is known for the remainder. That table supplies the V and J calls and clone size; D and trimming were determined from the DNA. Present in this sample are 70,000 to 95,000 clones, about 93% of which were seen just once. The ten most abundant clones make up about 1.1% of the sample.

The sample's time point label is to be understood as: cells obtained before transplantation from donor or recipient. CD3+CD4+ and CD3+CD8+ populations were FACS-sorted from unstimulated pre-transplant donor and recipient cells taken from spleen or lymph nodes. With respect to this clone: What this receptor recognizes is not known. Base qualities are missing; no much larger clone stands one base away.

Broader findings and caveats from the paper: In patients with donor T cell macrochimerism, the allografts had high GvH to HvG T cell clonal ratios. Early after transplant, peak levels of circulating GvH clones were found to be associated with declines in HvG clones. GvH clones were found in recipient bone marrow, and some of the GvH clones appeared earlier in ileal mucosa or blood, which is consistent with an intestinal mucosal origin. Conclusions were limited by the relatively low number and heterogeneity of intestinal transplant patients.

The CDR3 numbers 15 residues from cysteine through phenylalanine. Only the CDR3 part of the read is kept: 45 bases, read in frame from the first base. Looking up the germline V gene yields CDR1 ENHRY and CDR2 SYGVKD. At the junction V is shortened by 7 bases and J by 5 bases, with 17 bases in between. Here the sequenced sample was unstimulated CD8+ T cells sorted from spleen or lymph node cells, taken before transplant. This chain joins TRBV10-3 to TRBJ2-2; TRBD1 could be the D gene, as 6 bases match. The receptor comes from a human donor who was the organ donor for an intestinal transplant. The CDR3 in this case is CAIIPYRVGTGELFF. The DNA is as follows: TGTGCCATCATCCCGTACAGGGTTGGAACCGGGGAGCTGTTTTTT.